Each of the 14 T cell receptor beta chains below was sequenced from the same sample in a study of spatial heterogeneity in lung cancer. Findings and caveats of the study: One measure, the expanded intratumoral alpha and beta TCR count, tracked tumor mutation counts.

Their cognate antigens are unknown. Time point denoted: sample taken at primary tumor resection. Each CDR3 protein gets one entry after TCRdb re-called the 5' RACE reads with MiXCR. The table includes 8,200 or so distinct CDR3 sequences, roughly 7% detected once. Sequenced here: lung tumor tissue, sampled at surgery. The receptors stem from a male donor with early-stage non-small cell lung cancer.

By share of the sample, this clonotype is medium-sized (0.01 to 0.1%). The rearrangement uses TRBV29-1 and TRBJ2-1; D might be TRBD1 (7 bases). The germline V gene encodes CDR1 SQVTM and CDR2 ANQGSEA. V lost 4 bases, J lost 1 base, and 11 bases lay in between. The CDR3 extends over 14 amino acids. The CDR3 DNA reads as TGCAGCGTTGCAGGGGGGAGATCCTACAATGAGCAGTTCTTC. This translates into CSVAGGRSYNEQFF.

This clonotype is medium-sized (0.01 to 0.1%). This chain links TRBV6-2 or TRBV6-3 with TRBJ1-5; D not resolved. CDR3 length equals 14 residues. V lost 2 bases to trimming and J lost 0 bases, with 5 bases between them. Germline V gene sequence: CDR1 MNHEY, CDR2 SVGEGT. CDR3 DNA sequence: TGTGCCAGCAGTTACATGAATAGCAATCAGCCCCAGCATTTT. Amino acids: CASSYMNSNQPQHF.

This clonotype rates as medium-sized. V gene TRBV28 combines with J gene TRBJ2-2, with D perhaps TRBD2 (5 bases). CDR1 MDHEN and CDR2 SYDVKM come from the germline V gene. The CDR3 loop spans 15 amino acids. Trimming stripped 7 bases from V and 4 bases from J, with 16 bases between. The CDR3: CASNFEGESTGELFF. The CDR3 bases are TGTGCCAGCAACTTCGAGGGAGAGAGCACCGGGGAGCTGTTTTTT.

This clonotype was seen at least ten times. The V call is TRBV5-1, the J call TRBJ2-7; possible D gene TRBD2, 5 bases. This CDR3 contains 12 residues. Germline V CDR1 and CDR2: SGHRS, YFSETQ. Trimming took off 0 bases at V and 8 bases at J, with 9 bases between the two ends. As DNA, the CDR3 is TGCGCCAGCAGCTTGGGGGCTAGCCAGCAGTACTTC. Protein product: CASSLGASQQYF.

This clonotype was observed at least ten times. The J gene is TRBJ1-5, the V gene TRBV28; TRBD1 matches at 9 bases. The CDR3 extends over 14 amino acids. Germline loops: CDR1 MDHEN, CDR2 SYDVKM. After removal of 10 bases from V and 2 bases from J, the junction contained 6 bases not matched to a gene. For the CDR3, the DNA is TGTGCCACCCGGACAGGGGTTGGCAATCAGCCCCAGCATTTT. This translates into CATRTGVGNQPQHF.

This clonotype was picked up many times. This chain connects TRBV3-1 to TRBJ2-2; no definite D call. The CDR3 sequence is 17 residues long. Germline lookup yields CDR1 LGHDT and CDR2 YNNKEL (reference sequence). Trimming left V 0 bases short and J 1 base short, with 12 bases between. The CDR3 is CASSQDLRTWNTGELFF. The CDR3 bases are TGTGCCAGCAGCCAAGATCTACGGACCTGGAACACCGGGGAGCTGTTTTTT.

Note on this clonotype: One base away lies a much larger clone, so this may be a sequencing read error. This chain uses TRBV29-1 with TRBJ2-7; D tentatively reads TRBD1 or TRBD2 (5 bases each). CDR3 size: 13 residues. CDR1 is SQVTM and CDR2 is ANQGSEA in the germline V gene. The CDR3 loop reads CSVPGASSNEQYF. In nucleotides, the CDR3 is TGCAGCGTTCCCGGGGCAAGCTCCAACGAGCAGTACTTC.

This clonotype is termed medium-sized. The rearrangement links TRBV5-1 to TRBJ2-1; TRBD2 matches at 9 bases. Germline V gives CDR1 SGHRS, CDR2 YFSETQ. With V trimmed by 4 bases and J by 3 bases, 8 bases remained unmatched. This CDR3 contains 16 residues. In DNA form, the CDR3 reads TGCGCCAGCAGCCCTGACCCAGCGGGAGGCTACAATGAGCAGTTCTTC. It specifies CASSPDPAGGYNEQFF.

At least ten counts were recorded for this clonotype. The V call is TRBV9, the J call TRBJ2-1, with 7 bases identical to TRBD2. Germline values: CDR1 SGDLS, CDR2 YYNGEE. This CDR3 comprises 16 residues. Losses at the gene ends were 0 bases for V and 3 bases for J; bases not matched to a gene: 6. In nucleotides, the CDR3 is TGTGCCAGCAGCGTAGGAGGTCTAGCGGTCTACAATGAGCAGTTCTTC. Encoded protein: CASSVGGLAVYNEQFF.

V usage is TRBV20-1 and J usage is TRBJ2-3, with TRBD2 identical over 11 bases. The CDR3 spans 14 residues. Germline lookup yields CDR1 DFQATT and CDR2 SNEGSKA (reference sequence). J was trimmed by 4 bases and V by 2 bases; bases with no gene match: 2. The CDR3 region has the DNA TGCAGTGCTAGAAATAGCGGGGGGGCAGATACGCAGTATTTT. Its protein is CSARNSGGADTQYF.

This clonotype appeared a few times. The rearrangement joins TRBV7-2 to TRBJ2-5; 8 bases line up with TRBD2. V dropped 1 base and J dropped 5; count of bases not matched to a gene: 3. The CDR3 runs 14 residues. Germline loops: CDR1 SGHTA, CDR2 FQGNSA. This CDR3 is CASSLVGGAETQYF. The CDR3 nucleotides read TGTGCCAGCAGCTTAGTCGGGGGGGCTGAGACCCAGTACTTC.

This clonotype was detected many times. V and J are TRBV5-1 and TRBJ1-2, with unresolved D. Germline values: CDR1 SGHRS, CDR2 YFSETQ. This CDR3 is built from 15 residues. V lost 0 bases to trimming and J lost 4 bases, with 13 bases between them. The CDR3 DNA follows: TGCGCCAGCAGCTTGGGTCACGTTTCCAGCTATGGCTACACCTTC. It yields the protein CASSLGHVSSYGYTF.

By sample share, this clonotype is medium-sized. The chain uses TRBV28 and TRBJ2-1; D unclear. This CDR3 is 16 amino acids long. Germline V gene lookup returns CDR1 MDHEN and CDR2 SYDVKM. The V end was cut by 2 bases, the J end by 0 bases, with 11 bases between. CDR3 coding DNA: TGTGCCAGCAGTTTAGCCGGACCGAGCTCCTACAATGAGCAGTTCTTC. It specifies CASSLAGPSSYNEQFF.

This clonotype is deemed medium-sized. The chain employs TRBV20-1 and TRBJ2-5, with TRBD2 as a possible D gene (5 bases). CDR3 length: 13 residues. The V end lost 5 bases, the J end lost 2 bases, and 12 bases lay between the germline ends. Germline values: CDR1 DFQATT, CDR2 SNEGSKA (reference sequence). CDR3 bases: TGCAGTGCTGGGCCGGGATCACAAGAGACCCAGTACTTC. Protein sequence: CSAGPGSQETQYF.